This T cell receptor (beta chain) was observed in a study of blood T cell repertoires in COVID-19. Study as a whole: The analysed material was cDNA or gDNA that came from T cells, B-cell-depleted T cells, or PBMCs.

Per the germline V gene, CDR1 is MDHEN and CDR2 is SYDVKM. The length of the CDR3 is 14 residues. V was clipped by 4 bases and J by 3 bases; unmatched bases: 6. This clone was counted a single time. Original processing notes: Researchers report that nucleated cell counts were estimated from reference gene primer amplification. TCRdb's table, derived via immunoSEQ multiplex PCR, lists solely in-frame clones and lacks some. V, J and clone size are taken as reported in that table, and D and trimming were inferred from the DNA itself. The data contain fewer than 110,000 clones, 70% to 90% of them singletons.

This receptor was obtained from a woman in her twenties or thirties with acute or convalescent COVID-19. Specimen: peripheral blood. This rearrangement joins TRBV28 to TRBJ2-7, with 7 bases lining up with TRBD1. CDR3 in DNA: TGTGCCAGCAGTTCCCGGGACAGAGGCTACGAGCAGTACTTC. Protein sequence: CASSSRDRGYEQYF.